The 10 T cell receptor beta chains below were found in one sample sequenced in a study of T cells in Graves' hyperthyroidism and ophthalmopathy. Amplification of TCR beta CDR3 regions used RNA as the template. Initially, a first-round RT-PCR of the TCR CDR3 employed the HTBI primer set. TCRdb reanalysed the multiplex PCR reads using MiXCR and keeps one entry per CDR3 protein. The sample carries some 550,000 distinct CDR3 sequences, approximately 15% recorded once. Sample: blood. The receptors originated from a woman in her 40s with Graves' ophthalmopathy.

The chain joins TRBV12-3 or TRBV12-4 to TRBJ1-5; perhaps TRBD1 as D (6 bases). This CDR3 contains 14 residues. V lost 7 bases, J lost 7 bases, and 17 bases lay in between. In DNA, the CDR3 is TGTGCCAGCAATTACGGGGGGCTTTTACAGCCCCAGCATTTT. It yields the protein CASNYGGLLQPQHF.

This clonotype has a handful of counts. The chain is built from TRBV13 and TRBJ2-2; D is tentatively TRBD1 or TRBD2 (5 bases each). The CDR3 is 15 amino acids. V shed 10 bases and J shed 7 bases, with 22 bases lying between them. Germline V CDR1 and CDR2: PRHDT, FYEKMQ (reference sequence). The CDR3 is CATSGPGPRSGELFF. The CDR3 coding sequence is TGTGCCACTTCGGGCCCGGGACCGCGAAGCGGGGAGCTGTTTTTT.

The chain has TRBV10-3 and TRBJ2-2; 10 bases fit TRBD2. In germline, CDR1 is ENHRY, CDR2 SYGVKD. CDR3 length: 16 residues. After removal of 7 bases from V and 1 base from J, the junction contained 6 bases not matched to a gene. The CDR3 region is CAIKGGTSENTGELFF. CDR3 coding DNA: TGTGCCATCAAGGGAGGGACTAGCGAGAACACCGGGGAGCTGTTTTTT.

This clonotype has a count of ten or more. The chain links TRBV28 to TRBJ2-7; 8 nucleotides agree with TRBD2. V shed 4 bases, J shed 2 bases, and the junction held 7 bases outside the gene matches. Germline CDR1 reads MDHEN; CDR2 reads SYDVKM. The CDR3 is 15 amino acids. The CDR3 loop is CASSSLAARAYEQYF. As DNA, the CDR3 is TGTGCCAGCAGTTCACTAGCGGCCAGAGCCTACGAGCAGTACTTC.

A few counts support this clonotype. V usage is TRBV28 and J usage is TRBJ1-3, with D possibly matching TRBD1 (5 bases). The CDR3 totals 14 residues. Per the germline V gene, CDR1 is MDHEN and CDR2 is SYDVKM. V lost 7 bases, J lost 2 bases, and 12 bases lay in between. The CDR3 loop is CASTGRGAGNTIYF. CDR3 DNA sequence: TGTGCCAGCACGGGACGGGGGGCTGGAAACACCATATATTTT. Looking up the rest from reference TRBV28 and TRBJ1-3 gives the full variable domain: DVKVTQSSRYLVKRTGEKVFLECVQDMDHENMFWYRQDPGLGLRLIYFSYDVKMKEKGDIPEGYSVSREKKERFSLILESASTNQTSMYLCASTGRGAGNTIYFGEGSWLTVV.

V gene TRBV10-1 combines with J gene TRBJ2-7, with D unclear. CDR3 length equals 15 residues. V lost 6 bases and J lost 0, with 15 bases in between. CDR1 WNHNN and CDR2 SYGVQD come from the germline V gene (reference sequence). DNA for the CDR3: TGCGCCAGCAGAGCTGACACCCCGGCCTCCTACGAGCAGTACTTC. Protein: CASRADTPASYEQYF.

In its sample, this clonotype was seen many times. The chain uses TRBV7-9 and TRBJ1-1, with D unresolved. The germline gives CDR1 SEHNR, CDR2 FQNEAQ (reference sequence). V lost 1 base to trimming and J lost 1 base, with 7 bases between them. The CDR3 is 14 amino acids. The CDR3 DNA reads as TGTGCCAGCAGCTTAGAGGGATGGAACACTGAAGCTTTCTTT. It codes for CASSLEGWNTEAFF.

This clonotype was observed at least ten times. J is TRBJ2-3 and V is TRBV12-3 or TRBV12-4, with D hard to call. CDR3 size: 17 residues. Trimming left V 2 bases short and J 1 base short, with 16 bases between. The CDR3 protein is CASSLSEGGSGTDTQYF. In DNA form, the CDR3 reads TGTGCCAGCAGTTTATCGGAAGGTGGTAGTGGCACAGATACGCAGTATTTT.

This clonotype was seen many times. The V and J genes are TRBV28 and TRBJ2-4; 8 bases align to TRBD1. Germline CDR1 reads MDHEN; CDR2 reads SYDVKM. With 3 bases clipped from V and 7 bases from J, the junction kept 5 bases outside the gene matches. The CDR3 has 14 amino acids. The CDR3 coding sequence is TGTGCCAGCAGTTTGAGGACAGGGATGAACATTCAGTACTTC. Translating it yields CASSLRTGMNIQYF.

The chain links TRBV2 to TRBJ2-7, with 10 positions matching TRBD1. CDR3 length: 14 amino acids. Germline V gene lookup returns CDR1 SNHLY and CDR2 FYNNEI. V lost 5 bases to trimming and J lost 1 base; unmatched junction nucleotides: 2. The CDR3 is CASSMGQGSYEQYF. The CDR3 bases are TGTGCCAGCAGTATGGGACAGGGGTCCTACGAGCAGTACTTC.